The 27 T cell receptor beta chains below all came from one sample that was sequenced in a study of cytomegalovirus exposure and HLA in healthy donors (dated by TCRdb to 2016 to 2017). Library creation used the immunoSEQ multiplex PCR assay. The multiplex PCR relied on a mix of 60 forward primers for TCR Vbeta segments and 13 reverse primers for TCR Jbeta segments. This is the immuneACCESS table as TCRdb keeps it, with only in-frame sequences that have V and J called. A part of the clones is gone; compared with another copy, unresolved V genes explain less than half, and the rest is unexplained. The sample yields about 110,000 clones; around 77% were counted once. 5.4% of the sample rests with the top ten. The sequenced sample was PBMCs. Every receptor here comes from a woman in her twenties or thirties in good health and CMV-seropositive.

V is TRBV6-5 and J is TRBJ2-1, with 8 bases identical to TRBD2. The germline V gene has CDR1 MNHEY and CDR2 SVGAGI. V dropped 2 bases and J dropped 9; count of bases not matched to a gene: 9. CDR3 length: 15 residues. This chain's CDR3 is CASSYDAGGRGEQFF. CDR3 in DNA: TGTGCCAGCAGTTACGATGCGGGGGGCCGGGGTGAGCAGTTCTTC.

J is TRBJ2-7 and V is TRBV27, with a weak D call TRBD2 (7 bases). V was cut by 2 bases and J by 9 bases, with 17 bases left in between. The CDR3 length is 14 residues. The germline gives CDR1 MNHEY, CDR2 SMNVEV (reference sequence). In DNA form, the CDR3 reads TGTGCCAGCAGTTTACGGGGGGCGCTTTTTGTGCAGTACTTC. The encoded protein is CASSLRGALFVQYF.

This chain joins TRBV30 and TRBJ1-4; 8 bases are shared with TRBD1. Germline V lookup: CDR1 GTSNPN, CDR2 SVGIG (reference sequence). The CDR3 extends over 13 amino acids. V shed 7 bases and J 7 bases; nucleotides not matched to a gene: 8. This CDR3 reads CAYEGRGPEKLFF. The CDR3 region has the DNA TGTGCCTATGAGGGCAGGGGGCCTGAAAAACTGTTTTTT.

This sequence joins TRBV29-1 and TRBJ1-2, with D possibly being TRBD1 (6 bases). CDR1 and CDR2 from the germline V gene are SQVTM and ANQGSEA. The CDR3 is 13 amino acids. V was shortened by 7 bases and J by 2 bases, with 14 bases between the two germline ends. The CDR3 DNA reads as TGCAGCGCCGAAGGGGGAGAAAACTATGGCTACACCTTC. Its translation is CSAEGGENYGYTF.

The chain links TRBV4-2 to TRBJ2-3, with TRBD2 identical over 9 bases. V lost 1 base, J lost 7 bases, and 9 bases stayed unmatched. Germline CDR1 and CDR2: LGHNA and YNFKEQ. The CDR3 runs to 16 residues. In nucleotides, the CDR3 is TGTGCCAGCAGCCAAGTGAGCGGGGGGCCCCATAATACGCAGTATTTT. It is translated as CASSQVSGGPHNTQYF.

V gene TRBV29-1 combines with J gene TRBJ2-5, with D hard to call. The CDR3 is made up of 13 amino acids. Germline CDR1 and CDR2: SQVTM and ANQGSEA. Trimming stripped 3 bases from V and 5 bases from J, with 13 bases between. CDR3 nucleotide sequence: TGCAGCGTTGAGGCTGGCCAGTCTGAGACCCAGTACTTC. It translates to CSVEAGQSETQYF.

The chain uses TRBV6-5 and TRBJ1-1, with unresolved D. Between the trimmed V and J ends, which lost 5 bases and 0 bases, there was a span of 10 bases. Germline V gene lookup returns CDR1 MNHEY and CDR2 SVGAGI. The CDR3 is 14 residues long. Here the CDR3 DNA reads TGTGCCAGCAGTCAAAGACAATTGAACACTGAAGCTTTCTTT. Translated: CASSQRQLNTEAFF.

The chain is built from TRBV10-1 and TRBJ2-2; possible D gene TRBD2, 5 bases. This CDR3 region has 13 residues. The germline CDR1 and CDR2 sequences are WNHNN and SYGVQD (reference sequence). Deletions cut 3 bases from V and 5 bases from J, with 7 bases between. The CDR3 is CASSESGTGELFF. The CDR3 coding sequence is TGCGCCAGCAGTGAATCGGGAACCGGGGAGCTGTTTTTT.

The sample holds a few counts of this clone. The DNA for the CDR3 is TGTGCCAGCAGCCAAGTGGCTAGAGGGGACTCAGATACGCAGTATTTT. The encoded protein is CASSQVARGDSDTQYF. The V gene is TRBV4-2, the J gene TRBJ2-3; D may be TRBD2 (6 bases). Trimming took off 1 base at V and 4 bases at J, with 15 bases between the two ends. The CDR3 consists of 16 residues. CDR1 is LGHNA, CDR2 YNFKEQ, per germline.

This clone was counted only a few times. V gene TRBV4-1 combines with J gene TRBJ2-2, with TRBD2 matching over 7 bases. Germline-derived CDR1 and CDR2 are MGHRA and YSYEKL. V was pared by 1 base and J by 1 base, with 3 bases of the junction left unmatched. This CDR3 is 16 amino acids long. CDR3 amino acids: CASSQGASGNTGELFF. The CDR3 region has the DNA TGCGCCAGCAGCCAAGGGGCTAGCGGGAACACCGGGGAGCTGTTTTTT.

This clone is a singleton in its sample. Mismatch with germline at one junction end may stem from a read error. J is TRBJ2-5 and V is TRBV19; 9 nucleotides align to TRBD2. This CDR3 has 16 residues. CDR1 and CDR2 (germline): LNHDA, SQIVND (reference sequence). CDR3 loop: CASTPRGGRAQKTQYF. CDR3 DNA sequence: TGTGCCAGTACCCCAAGGGGCGGGAGGGCCCAAAAGACCCAGTACTTC.

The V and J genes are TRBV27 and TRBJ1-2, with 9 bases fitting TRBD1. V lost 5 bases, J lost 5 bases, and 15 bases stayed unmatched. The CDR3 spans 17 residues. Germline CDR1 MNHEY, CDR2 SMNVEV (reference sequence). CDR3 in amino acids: CASSHPGQGEQRYGYTF. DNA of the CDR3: TGTGCCAGCAGTCACCCGGGACAGGGAGAACAGAGATATGGCTACACCTTC.

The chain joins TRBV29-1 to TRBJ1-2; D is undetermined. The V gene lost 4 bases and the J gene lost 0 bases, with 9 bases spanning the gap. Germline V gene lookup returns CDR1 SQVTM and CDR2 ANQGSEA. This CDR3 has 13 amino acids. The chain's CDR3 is CSVAVASNYGYTF. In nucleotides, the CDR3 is TGCAGCGTTGCTGTTGCGTCTAACTATGGCTACACCTTC.

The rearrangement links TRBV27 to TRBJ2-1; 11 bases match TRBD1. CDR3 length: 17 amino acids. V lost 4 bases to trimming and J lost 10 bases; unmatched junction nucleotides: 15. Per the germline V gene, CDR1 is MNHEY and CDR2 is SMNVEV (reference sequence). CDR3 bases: TGTGCCAGCAGTTACTCCGGGACAGGGGGTAGCTGGAGGGAGCAGTTCTTC. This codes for CASSYSGTGGSWREQFF.

The CDR3 region is CASSLDPQPEGGYTF. Written as DNA, the CDR3 is TGCGCCAGCAGCTTGGATCCACAGCCGGAAGGTGGCTACACCTTC. This chain connects TRBV5-1 to TRBJ1-2; D uncertain. Trimming took 0 bases from V and 7 from J, leaving 16 bases between them. There are 15 residues in the CDR3. Looked up from germline, CDR1 is SGHRS and CDR2 is YFSETQ.

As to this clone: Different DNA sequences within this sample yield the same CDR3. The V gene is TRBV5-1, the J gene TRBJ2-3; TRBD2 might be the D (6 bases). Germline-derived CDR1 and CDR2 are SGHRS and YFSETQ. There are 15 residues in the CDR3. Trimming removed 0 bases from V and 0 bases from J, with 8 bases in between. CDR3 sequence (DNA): TGCGCCAGCAGCTTGGACGGGAGTAGCACAGATACGCAGTATTTT. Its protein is CASSLDGSSTDTQYF.

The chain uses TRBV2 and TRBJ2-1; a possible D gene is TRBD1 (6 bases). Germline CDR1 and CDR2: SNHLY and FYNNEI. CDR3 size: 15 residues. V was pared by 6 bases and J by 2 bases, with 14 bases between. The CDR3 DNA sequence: TGTGCCAGCAGACCTGCCCGGGACACCTACAATGAGCAGTTCTTC. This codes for CASRPARDTYNEQFF.

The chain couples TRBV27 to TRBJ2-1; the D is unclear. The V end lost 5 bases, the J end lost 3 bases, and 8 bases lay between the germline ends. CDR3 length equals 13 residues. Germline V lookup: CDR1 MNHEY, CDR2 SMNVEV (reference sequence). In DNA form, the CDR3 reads TGTGCCAGCAGTCTGGCAGACTACAATGAGCAGTTCTTC. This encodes CASSLADYNEQFF.

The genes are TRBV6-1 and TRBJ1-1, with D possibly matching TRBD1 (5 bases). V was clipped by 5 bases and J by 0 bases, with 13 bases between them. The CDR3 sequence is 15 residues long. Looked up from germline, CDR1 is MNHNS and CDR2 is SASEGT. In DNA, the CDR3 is TGTGCCAGCAGTCCTCCGGGGGGTTTGAACACTGAAGCTTTCTTT. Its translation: CASSPPGGLNTEAFF.

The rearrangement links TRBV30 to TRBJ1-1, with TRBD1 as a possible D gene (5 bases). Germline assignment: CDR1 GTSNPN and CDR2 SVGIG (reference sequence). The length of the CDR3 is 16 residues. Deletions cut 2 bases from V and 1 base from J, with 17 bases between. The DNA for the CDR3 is TGTGCCTGGAGTAAAGTCTGGGGCTTAGCGAACACTGAAGCTTTCTTT. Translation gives CAWSKVWGLANTEAFF.

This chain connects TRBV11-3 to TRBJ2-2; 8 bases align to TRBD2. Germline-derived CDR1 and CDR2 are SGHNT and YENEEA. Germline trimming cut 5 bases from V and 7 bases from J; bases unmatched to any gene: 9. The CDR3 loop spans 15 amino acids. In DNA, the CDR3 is TGTGCCAGCAGCCTACCGGGAGGGTTCGGCGGGGAGCTGTTTTTT. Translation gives CASSLPGGFGGELFF.

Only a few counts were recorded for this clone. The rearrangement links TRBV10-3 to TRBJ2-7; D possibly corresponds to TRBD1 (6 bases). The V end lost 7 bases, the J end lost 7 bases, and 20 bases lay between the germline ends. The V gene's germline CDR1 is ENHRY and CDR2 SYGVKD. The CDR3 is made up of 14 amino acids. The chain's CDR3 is CAITPGTSELEQYF. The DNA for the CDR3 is TGTGCCATCACCCCGGGGACATCGGAGTTAGAGCAGTACTTC.

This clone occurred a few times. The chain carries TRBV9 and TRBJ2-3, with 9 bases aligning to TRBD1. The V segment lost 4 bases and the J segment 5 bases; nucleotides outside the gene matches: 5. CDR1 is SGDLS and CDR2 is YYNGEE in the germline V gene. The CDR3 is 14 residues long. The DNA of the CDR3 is TGTGCCAGCAGCCTCCGACAGGGGGAAGATACGCAGTATTTT. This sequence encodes CASSLRQGEDTQYF.

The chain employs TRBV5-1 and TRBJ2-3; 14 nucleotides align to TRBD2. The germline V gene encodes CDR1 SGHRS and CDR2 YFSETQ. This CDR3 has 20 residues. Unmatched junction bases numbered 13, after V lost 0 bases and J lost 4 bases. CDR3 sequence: CASSLGLAGGTQIIPDTQYF. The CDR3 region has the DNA TGCGCCAGCAGCTTGGGACTAGCGGGGGGGACCCAAATAATCCCAGATACGCAGTATTTT. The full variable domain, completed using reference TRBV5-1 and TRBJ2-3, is KAGVTQTPRYLIKTRGQQVTLSCSPISGHRSVSWYQQTPGQGLQFLFEYFSETQRNKGNFPGRFSGRQFSNSRSEMNVSTLELGDSALYLCASSLGLAGGTQIIPDTQYFGPGTRLTVL.

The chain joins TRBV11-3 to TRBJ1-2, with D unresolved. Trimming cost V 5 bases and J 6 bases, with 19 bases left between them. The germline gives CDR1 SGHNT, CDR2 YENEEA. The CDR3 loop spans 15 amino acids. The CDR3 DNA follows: TGTGCCAGCAGCCCCATGACTAAACCGGTTGATGGCTACACCTTC. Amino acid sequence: CASSPMTKPVDGYTF.

The DNA for the CDR3 is TGTGCCAGCAGTTACGTGTTGGGGGCGGAAGCTTTCTTT. Amino acid sequence: CASSYVLGAEAFF. This sequence joins TRBV6-5 and TRBJ1-1, with D possibly matching TRBD1 (6 bases). There are 13 residues in the CDR3. CDR1 is MNHEY, CDR2 SVGAGI, per germline. V was pared by 2 bases and J by 8 bases, with 12 bases between.

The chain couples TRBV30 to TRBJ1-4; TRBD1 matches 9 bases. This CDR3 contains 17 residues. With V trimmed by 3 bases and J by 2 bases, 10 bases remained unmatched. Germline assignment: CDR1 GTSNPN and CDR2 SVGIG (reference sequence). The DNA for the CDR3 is TGTGCCTGGAGCGGTGGACAGGGGATGAACACTAATGAAAAACTGTTTTTT. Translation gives CAWSGGQGMNTNEKLFF.